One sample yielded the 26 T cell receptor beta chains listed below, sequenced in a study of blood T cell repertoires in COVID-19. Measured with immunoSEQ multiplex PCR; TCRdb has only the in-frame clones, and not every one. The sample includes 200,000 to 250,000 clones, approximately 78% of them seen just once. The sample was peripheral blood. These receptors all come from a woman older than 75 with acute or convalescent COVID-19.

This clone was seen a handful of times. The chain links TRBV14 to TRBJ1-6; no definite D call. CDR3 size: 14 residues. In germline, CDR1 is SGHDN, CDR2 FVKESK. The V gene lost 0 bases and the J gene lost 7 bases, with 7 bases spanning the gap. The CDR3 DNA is TGTGCCAGCAGCCAAGAAAACAGAAATTCACCCCTCCACTTT. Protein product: CASSQENRNSPLHF.

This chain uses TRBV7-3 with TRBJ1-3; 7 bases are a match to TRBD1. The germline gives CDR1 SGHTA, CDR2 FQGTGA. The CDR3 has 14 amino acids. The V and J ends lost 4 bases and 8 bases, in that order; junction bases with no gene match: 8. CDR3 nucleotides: TGTGCCAGCAGCTCTACAGGGCAGGGGGACACCATATATTTT. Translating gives CASSSTGQGDTIYF.

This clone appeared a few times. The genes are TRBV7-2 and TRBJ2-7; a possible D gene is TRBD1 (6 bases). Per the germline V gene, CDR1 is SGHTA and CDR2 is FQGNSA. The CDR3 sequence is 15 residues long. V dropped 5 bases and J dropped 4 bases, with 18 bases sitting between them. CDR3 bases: TGTGCCAGCAGCGCCCGGGACATCCAATCTTACGAGCAGTACTTC. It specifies CASSARDIQSYEQYF. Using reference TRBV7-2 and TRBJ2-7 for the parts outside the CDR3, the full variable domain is GAGVSQSPSNKVTEKGKDVELRCDPISGHTALYWYRQSLGQGLEFLIYFQGNSAPDKSGLPSDRFSAERTGGSVSTLTIQRTQQEDSAVYLCASSARDIQSYEQYFGPGTRLTVT.

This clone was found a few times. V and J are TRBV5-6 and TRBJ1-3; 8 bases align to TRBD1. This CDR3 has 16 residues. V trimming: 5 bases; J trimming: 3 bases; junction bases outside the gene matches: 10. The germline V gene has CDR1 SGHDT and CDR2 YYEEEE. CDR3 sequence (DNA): TGTGCCAGCAGTTACGACAGGGGATCGGGTGGAAACACCATATATTTT. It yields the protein CASSYDRGSGGNTIYF. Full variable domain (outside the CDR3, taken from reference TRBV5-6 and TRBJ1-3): DAGVTQSPTHLIKTRGQQVTLRCSPKSGHDTVSWYQQALGQGPQFIFQYYEEEERQRGNFPDRFSGHQFPNYSSELNVNALLLGDSALYLCASSYDRGSGGNTIYFGEGSWLTVV.

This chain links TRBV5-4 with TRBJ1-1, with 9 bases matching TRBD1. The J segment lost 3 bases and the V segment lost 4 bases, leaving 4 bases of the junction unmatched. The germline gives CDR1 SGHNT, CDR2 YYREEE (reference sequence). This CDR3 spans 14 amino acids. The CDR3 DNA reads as TGTGCCAGCAGCCCGGACAGGGGATACACTGAAGCTTTCTTT. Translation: CASSPDRGYTEAFF.

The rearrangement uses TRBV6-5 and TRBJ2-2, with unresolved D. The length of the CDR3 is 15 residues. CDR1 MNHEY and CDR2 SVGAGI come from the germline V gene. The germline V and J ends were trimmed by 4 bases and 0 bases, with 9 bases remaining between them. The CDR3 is CASSWRFANTGELFF. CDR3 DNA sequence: TGTGCCAGCAGTTGGCGGTTCGCGAACACCGGGGAGCTGTTTTTT.

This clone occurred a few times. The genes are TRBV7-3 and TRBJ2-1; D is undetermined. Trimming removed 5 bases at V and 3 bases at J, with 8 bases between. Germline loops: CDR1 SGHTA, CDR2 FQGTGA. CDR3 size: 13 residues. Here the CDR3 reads CASSLTRYNEQFF. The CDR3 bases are TGTGCCAGCAGCCTCACTCGCTACAATGAGCAGTTCTTC.

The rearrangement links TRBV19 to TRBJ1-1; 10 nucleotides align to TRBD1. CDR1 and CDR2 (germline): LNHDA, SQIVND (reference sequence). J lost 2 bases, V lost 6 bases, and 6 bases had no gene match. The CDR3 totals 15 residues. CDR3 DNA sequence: TGTGCCAGTAGAGACGGGACAGGGGTTAACACTGAAGCTTTCTTT. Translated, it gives CASRDGTGVNTEAFF.

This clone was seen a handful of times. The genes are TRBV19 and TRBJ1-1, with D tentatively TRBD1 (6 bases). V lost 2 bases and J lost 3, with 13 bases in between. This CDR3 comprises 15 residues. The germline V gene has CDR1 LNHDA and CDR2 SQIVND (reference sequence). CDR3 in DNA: TGTGCCAGTAGTATAACAGGGATTCGGGACACTGAAGCTTTCTTT. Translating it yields CASSITGIRDTEAFF.

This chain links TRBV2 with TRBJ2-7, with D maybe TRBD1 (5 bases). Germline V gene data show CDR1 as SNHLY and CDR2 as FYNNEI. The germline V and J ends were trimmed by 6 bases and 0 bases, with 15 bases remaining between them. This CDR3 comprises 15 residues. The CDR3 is CASSPDITSSYEQYF. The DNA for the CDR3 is TGTGCCAGCAGCCCGGACATCACGAGCTCCTACGAGCAGTACTTC.

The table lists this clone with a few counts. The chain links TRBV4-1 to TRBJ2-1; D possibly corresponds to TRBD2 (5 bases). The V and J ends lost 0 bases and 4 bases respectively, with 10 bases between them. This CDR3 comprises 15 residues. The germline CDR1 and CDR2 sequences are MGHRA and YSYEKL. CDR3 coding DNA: TGCGCCAGCAGCCAAGATCCCGGGATTTACAATGAGCAGTTCTTC. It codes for CASSQDPGIYNEQFF.

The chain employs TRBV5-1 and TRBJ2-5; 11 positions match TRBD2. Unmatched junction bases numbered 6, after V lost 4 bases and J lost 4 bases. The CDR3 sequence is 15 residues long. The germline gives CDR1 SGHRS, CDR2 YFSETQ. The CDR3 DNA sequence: TGCGCCAGCAGCACCCAACTAGCGGGGGTAGAGACCCAGTACTTC. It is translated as CASSTQLAGVETQYF. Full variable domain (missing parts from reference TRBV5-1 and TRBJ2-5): KAGVTQTPRYLIKTRGQQVTLSCSPISGHRSVSWYQQTPGQGLQFLFEYFSETQRNKGNFPGRFSGRQFSNSRSEMNVSTLELGDSALYLCASSTQLAGVETQYFGPGTRLLVL.

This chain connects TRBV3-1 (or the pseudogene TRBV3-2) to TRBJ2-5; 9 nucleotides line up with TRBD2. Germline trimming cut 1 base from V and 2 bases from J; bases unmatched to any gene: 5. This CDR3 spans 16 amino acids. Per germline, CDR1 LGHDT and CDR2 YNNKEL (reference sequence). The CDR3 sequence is CASSQAREGGQETQYF. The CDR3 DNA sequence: TGTGCCAGCAGCCAAGCGCGGGAGGGGGGGCAAGAGACCCAGTACTTC.

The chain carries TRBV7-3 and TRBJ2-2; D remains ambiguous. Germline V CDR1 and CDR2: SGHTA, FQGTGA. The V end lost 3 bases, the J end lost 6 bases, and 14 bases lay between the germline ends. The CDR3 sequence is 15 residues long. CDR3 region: CASSLGPTTPGELFF. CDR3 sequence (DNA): TGTGCCAGCAGCTTGGGCCCCACCACCCCCGGGGAGCTGTTTTTT. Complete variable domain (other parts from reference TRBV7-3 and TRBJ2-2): GAGVSQTPSNKVTEKGKYVELRCDPISGHTALYWYRQSLGQGPEFLIYFQGTGAADDSGLPNDRFFAVRPEGSVSTLKIQRTERGDSAVYLCASSLGPTTPGELFFGEGSRLTVL.

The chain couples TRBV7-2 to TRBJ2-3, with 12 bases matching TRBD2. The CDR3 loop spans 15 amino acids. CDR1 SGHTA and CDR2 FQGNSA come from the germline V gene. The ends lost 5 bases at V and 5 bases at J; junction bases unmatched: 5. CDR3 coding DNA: TGTGCCAGCAGCCGCATGACTAGCGGGAGAGATACGCAGTATTTT. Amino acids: CASSRMTSGRDTQYF. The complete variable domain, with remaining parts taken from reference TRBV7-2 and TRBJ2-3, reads GAGVSQSPSNKVTEKGKDVELRCDPISGHTALYWYRQSLGQGLEFLIYFQGNSAPDKSGLPSDRFSAERTGGSVSTLTIQRTQQEDSAVYLCASSRMTSGRDTQYFGPGTRLTVL.

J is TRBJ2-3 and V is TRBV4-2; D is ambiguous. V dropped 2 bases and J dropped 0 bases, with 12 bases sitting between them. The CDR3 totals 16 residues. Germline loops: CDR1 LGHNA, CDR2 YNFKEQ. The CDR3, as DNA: TGTGCCAGCAGCCAATCCACTGCCATTAGCACAGATACGCAGTATTTT. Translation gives CASSQSTAISTDTQYF.

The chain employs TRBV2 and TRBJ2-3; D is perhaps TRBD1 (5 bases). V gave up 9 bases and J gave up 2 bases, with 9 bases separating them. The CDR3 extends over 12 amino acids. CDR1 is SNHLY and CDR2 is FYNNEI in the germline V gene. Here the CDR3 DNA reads TGTGCCAGTCGACAGAACACAGATACGCAGTATTTT. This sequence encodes CASRQNTDTQYF.

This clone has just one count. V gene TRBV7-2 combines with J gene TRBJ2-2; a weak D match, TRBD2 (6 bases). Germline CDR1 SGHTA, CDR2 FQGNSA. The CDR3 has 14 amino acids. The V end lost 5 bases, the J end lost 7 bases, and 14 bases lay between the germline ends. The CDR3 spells CASSQLVGGGELFF. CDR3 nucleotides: TGTGCCAGCAGCCAGTTGGTGGGGGGCGGGGAGCTGTTTTTT.

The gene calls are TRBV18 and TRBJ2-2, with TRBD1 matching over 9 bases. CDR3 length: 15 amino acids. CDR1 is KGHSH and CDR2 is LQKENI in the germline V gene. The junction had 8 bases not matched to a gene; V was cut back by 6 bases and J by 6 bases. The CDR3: CASSLQGQGPGELFF. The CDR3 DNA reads TGTGCCAGCTCCCTGCAGGGACAGGGACCCGGGGAGCTGTTTTTT.

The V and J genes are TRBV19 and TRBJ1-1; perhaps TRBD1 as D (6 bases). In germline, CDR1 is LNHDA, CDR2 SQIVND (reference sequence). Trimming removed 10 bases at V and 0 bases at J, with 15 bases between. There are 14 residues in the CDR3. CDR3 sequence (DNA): TGTGCCACCGTGGGGACATTTTTGAACACTGAAGCTTTCTTT. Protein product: CATVGTFLNTEAFF.

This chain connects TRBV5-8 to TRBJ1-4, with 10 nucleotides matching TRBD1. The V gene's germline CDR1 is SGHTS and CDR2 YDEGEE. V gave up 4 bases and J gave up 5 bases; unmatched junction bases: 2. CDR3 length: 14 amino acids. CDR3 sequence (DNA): TGTGCCAGCAGCAGGACAGGGGGGAATGAAAAACTGTTTTTT. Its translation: CASSRTGGNEKLFF.

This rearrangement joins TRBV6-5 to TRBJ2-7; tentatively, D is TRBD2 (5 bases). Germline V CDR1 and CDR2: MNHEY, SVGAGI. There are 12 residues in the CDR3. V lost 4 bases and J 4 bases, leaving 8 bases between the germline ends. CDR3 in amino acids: CASSSEGYEQYF. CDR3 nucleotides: TGTGCCAGCAGTTCCGAGGGATACGAGCAGTACTTC.

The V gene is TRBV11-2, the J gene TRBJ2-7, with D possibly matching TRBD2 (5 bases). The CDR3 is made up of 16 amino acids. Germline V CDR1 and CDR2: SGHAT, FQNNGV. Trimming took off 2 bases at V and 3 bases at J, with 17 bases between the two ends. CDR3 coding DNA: TGTGCCAGCAGCTTAACGATGGGAGTCCTCGTCTACGAGCAGTACTTC. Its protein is CASSLTMGVLVYEQYF.

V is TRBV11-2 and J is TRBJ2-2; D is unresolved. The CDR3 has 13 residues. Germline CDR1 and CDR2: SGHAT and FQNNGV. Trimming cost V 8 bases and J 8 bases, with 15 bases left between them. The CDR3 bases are TGTGCCAGCTGCCCTTCGGGTGGAGGGGAGCTGTTTTTT. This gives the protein CASCPSGGGELFF.

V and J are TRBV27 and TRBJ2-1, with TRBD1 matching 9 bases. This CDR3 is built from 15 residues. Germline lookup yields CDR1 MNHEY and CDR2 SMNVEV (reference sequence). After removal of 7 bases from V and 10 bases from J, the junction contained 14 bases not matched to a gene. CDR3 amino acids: CASTLGYRGQGEQFF. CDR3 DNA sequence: TGTGCCAGCACTTTGGGGTACAGGGGGCAGGGAGAGCAGTTCTTC.

Here the CDR3 reads CASSQDLKGEAYGYTF. CDR3 nucleotide sequence: TGTGCCAGCAGCCAAGATCTGAAAGGGGAAGCGTATGGCTACACCTTC. V gene TRBV3-1 (or the pseudogene TRBV3-2) combines with J gene TRBJ1-2; TRBD1 is a possible D gene (5 bases). The ends were cut back, 0 bases at V and 5 bases at J, with 16 bases in the middle. Germline CDR1 reads LGHDT; CDR2 reads YNNKEL (reference sequence). The CDR3 covers 16 residues.